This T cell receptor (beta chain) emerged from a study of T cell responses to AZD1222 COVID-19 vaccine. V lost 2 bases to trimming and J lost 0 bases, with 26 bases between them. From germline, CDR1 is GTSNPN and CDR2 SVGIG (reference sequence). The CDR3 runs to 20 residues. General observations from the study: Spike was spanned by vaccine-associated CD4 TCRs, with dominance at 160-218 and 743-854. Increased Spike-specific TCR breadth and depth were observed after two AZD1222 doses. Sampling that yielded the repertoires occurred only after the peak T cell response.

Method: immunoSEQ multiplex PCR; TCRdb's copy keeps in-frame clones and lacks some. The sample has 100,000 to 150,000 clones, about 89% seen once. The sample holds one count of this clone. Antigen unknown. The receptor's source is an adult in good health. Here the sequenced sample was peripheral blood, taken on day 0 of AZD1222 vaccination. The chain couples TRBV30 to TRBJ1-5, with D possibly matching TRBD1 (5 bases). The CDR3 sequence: CAWSPKGISDSTYSNQPQHF. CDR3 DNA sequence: TGTGCCTGGAGTCCAAAGGGTATTTCAGACAGTACCTATAGCAATCAGCCCCAGCATTTT.